One sample yielded the 15 T cell receptor beta chains listed below, sequenced in a study of shared clonotypes between healthy human individuals. Data came from immunoSEQ multiplex PCR; TCRdb stores just in-frame clones and leaves some out. The table lists over a million clones, 75% to 85% of them singletons. The sample was memory CD4+ T cells from PBMCs. Subset meaning: CD45RA-negative fraction. The receptors derive from a man aged 18 to 29 in good health. Some clones in this sample may be carry-over from other donors' samples.

This clone has just a few counts. The chain joins TRBV9 to TRBJ2-1; 14 positions match TRBD2. This CDR3 contains 17 residues. Germline-derived CDR1 and CDR2 are SGDLS and YYNGEE. V dropped 4 bases and J dropped 6; count of bases not matched to a gene: 9. In nucleotides, the CDR3 is TGTGCCAGCAGCTCCGCTAGTGGACTAGCGGGAGGCAATGAGCAGTTCTTC. Translating it yields CASSSASGLAGGNEQFF.

V and J are TRBV18 and TRBJ1-2, with 11 bases fitting TRBD1. The CDR3 is 14 amino acids. V was clipped by 4 bases and J by 7 bases; unmatched bases: 5. Germline CDR1 is KGHSH and CDR2 is LQKENI. The CDR3 protein is CASSHVGQGAGYTF. For the CDR3, the DNA is TGTGCCAGCTCACACGTTGGACAGGGGGCTGGCTACACCTTC.

This chain joins TRBV5-1 and TRBJ1-2; no clear D gene. Trimming removed 4 bases at V and 8 bases at J, with 15 bases between. The germline gives CDR1 SGHRS, CDR2 YFSETQ. The CDR3 extends over 13 amino acids. In nucleotides, the CDR3 is TGCGCCAGCAGCCTGGGAGCAGGCTCAGGCTACACCTTC. This gives the protein CASSLGAGSGYTF.

The chain employs TRBV7-9 and TRBJ1-1; TRBD1 aligns across 7 bases. Trimming removed 5 bases from V and 10 bases from J; junction bases left unmatched: 4. CDR3 length equals 11 residues. Germline loops: CDR1 SEHNR, CDR2 FQNEAQ (reference sequence). The CDR3 bases are TGTGCCAGCAGCGACAGGGCCCGAGCTTTCTTT. Translation: CASSDRARAFF.

This clone has only one observation. This chain links TRBV19 with TRBJ1-2, with unresolved D. This CDR3 contains 14 residues. V was trimmed by 5 bases and J by 4 bases, leaving 14 bases between them. The germline V gene has CDR1 LNHDA and CDR2 SQIVND (reference sequence). CDR3 sequence: CASSSPDGIYGYTF. As DNA, the CDR3 is TGTGCCAGTAGTTCCCCGGACGGAATCTATGGCTACACCTTC.

The gene calls are TRBV29-1 and TRBJ1-1, with 9 bases that match TRBD1. Germline loops: CDR1 SQVTM, CDR2 ANQGSEA. The CDR3 totals 13 residues. J lost 6 bases, V lost 7 bases, and 9 bases had no gene match. The CDR3: CSARGQGFSEAFF. The CDR3 region has the DNA TGCAGCGCCCGGGGACAGGGATTTTCTGAAGCTTTCTTT.

This rearrangement joins TRBV5-4 to TRBJ1-1; 7 bases match TRBD1. The CDR3 has 13 residues. CDR1 SGHNT and CDR2 YYREEE come from the germline V gene (reference sequence). V gave up 2 bases and J gave up 4 bases; unmatched junction bases: 2. The chain's CDR3 is CASSFSGGTEAFF. Written as DNA, the CDR3 is TGTGCCAGCAGCTTCTCAGGGGGCACTGAAGCTTTCTTT.

The rearrangement joins TRBV7-9 to TRBJ2-1, with TRBD1 as a possible D gene (5 bases). V was pared by 8 bases and J by 0 bases, with 14 bases between. Germline lookup yields CDR1 SEHNR and CDR2 FQNEAQ (reference sequence). This CDR3 has 15 amino acids. CDR3 amino acids: CASSFRDRSYNEQFF. CDR3 in DNA: TGTGCCAGCTCATTCAGGGATCGCTCCTACAATGAGCAGTTCTTC.

This clone was found many times. V usage is TRBV20-1 and J usage is TRBJ2-5; D gene uncertain. The CDR3 is made up of 10 amino acids. Germline lookup yields CDR1 DFQATT and CDR2 SNEGSKA (reference sequence). V was trimmed by 4 bases and J by 3 bases, leaving 3 bases between them. The CDR3 loop is CSAIEETQYF. Written as DNA, the CDR3 is TGCAGTGCTATCGAAGAGACCCAGTACTTC.

The chain couples TRBV4-2 to TRBJ2-5; 12 bases are a match to TRBD2. The CDR3 loop spans 15 amino acids. V was pared by 1 base and J by 9 bases, with 6 bases of the junction left unmatched. In germline, CDR1 is LGHNA, CDR2 YNFKEQ. For the CDR3, the DNA is TGTGCCAGCAGCCAAGGACTAGCGGGAGTCGGGGCCCAGTACTTC. It is translated as CASSQGLAGVGAQYF.

The table lists this clone with a few counts. The chain joins TRBV9 to TRBJ2-3; D not resolved. V lost 3 bases, J lost 7 bases, and 18 bases lay in between. The CDR3 extends over 15 amino acids. Germline CDR1 SGDLS, CDR2 YYNGEE. DNA for the CDR3: TGTGCCAGCAGCGCCGCCGATGCCTCCGTTCATACGCAGTATTTT. It translates to CASSAADASVHTQYF.

This sequence joins TRBV6-5 and TRBJ1-2; 9 nucleotides line up with TRBD1. J was trimmed by 7 bases and V by 6 bases; bases with no gene match: 12. The CDR3 is made up of 15 amino acids. Per germline, CDR1 MNHEY and CDR2 SVGAGI. CDR3 nucleotides: TGTGCCAGCAGAACAGGGGGCTCCTTGAGTAGTGGCTACACCTTC. Amino acid sequence: CASRTGGSLSSGYTF.

The rearrangement uses TRBV28 and TRBJ2-1; 8 positions agree with TRBD2. The CDR3 consists of 14 residues. CDR1 MDHEN and CDR2 SYDVKM come from the germline V gene. The J segment lost 8 bases and the V segment lost 8 bases, leaving 11 bases of the junction unmatched. CDR3 region: CASGSGTSIHEQFF. For the CDR3, the DNA is TGTGCCAGCGGTAGCGGGACGTCTATCCATGAGCAGTTCTTC.

The CDR3 reads CASRGTGTEQYF. As DNA, the CDR3 is TGTGCCAGCAGGGGGACAGGGACCGAGCAGTACTTC. The chain joins TRBV2 to TRBJ2-7; 9 positions match TRBD1. From germline, CDR1 is SNHLY and CDR2 FYNNEI. The CDR3 consists of 12 residues. V was pared by 6 bases and J by 6 bases, with 3 bases of the junction left unmatched.

V gene TRBV7-2 combines with J gene TRBJ1-2; 7 bases align to TRBD1. Trimming removed 5 bases from V and 0 bases from J; junction bases left unmatched: 6. The length of the CDR3 is 15 residues. The germline CDR1 and CDR2 sequences are SGHTA and FQGNSA. The CDR3 DNA sequence: TGTGCCAGCAGCCTCCAGACAGGGCCTAACTATGGCTACACCTTC. Translated: CASSLQTGPNYGYTF.